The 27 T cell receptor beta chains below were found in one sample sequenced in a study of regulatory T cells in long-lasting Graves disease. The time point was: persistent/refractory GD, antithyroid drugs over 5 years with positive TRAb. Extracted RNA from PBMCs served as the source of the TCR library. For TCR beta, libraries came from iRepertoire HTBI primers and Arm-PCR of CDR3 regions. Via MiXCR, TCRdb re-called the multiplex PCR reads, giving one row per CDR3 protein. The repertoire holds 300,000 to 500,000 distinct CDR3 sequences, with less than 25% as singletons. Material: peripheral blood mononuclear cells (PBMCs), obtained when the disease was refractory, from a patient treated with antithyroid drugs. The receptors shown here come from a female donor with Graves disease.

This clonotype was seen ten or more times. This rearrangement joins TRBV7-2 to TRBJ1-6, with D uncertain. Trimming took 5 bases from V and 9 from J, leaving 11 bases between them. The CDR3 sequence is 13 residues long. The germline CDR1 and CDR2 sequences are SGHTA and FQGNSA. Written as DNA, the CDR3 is TGTGCCAGCAGCCCGCGTGGGGTTTCACCCCTCCACTTT. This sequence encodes CASSPRGVSPLHF.

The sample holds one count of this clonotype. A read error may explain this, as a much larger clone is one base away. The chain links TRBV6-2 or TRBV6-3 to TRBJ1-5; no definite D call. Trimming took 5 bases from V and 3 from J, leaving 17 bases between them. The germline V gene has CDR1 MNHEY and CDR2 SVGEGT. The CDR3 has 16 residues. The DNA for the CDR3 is TGTGCCAGCAGTGAATGGGGAGCCGCGGACAATCAGCCCCAGCATTTT. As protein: CASSEWGAADNQPQHF.

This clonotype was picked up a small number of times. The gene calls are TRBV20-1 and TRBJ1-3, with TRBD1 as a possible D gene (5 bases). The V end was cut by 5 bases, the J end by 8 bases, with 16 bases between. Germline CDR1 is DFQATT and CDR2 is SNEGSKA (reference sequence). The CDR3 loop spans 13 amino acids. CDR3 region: CSAGRDPTDTIYF. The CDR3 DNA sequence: TGCAGTGCTGGCCGGGACCCGACGGACACCATATATTTT.

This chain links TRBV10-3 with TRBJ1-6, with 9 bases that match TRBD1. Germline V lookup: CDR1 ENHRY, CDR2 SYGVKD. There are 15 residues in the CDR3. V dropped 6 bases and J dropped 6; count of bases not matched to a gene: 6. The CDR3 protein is CAIRNAGQGNSPLHF. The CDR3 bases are TGTGCCATCAGAAATGCGGGACAGGGTAATTCACCCCTCCACTTT.

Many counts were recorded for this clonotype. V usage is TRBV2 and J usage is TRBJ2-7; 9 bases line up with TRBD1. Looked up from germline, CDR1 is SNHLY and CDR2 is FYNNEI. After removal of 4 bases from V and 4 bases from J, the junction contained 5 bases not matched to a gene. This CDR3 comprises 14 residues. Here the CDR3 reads CASSGGTGRYEQYF. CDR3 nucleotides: TGTGCCAGCAGTGGAGGGACAGGGAGATACGAGCAGTACTTC.

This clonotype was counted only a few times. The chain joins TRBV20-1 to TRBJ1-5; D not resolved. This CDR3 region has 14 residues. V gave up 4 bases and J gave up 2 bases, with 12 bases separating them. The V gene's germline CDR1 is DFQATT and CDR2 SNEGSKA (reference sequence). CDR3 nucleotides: TGCAGTGCTATCCCCAACAGAGGCAATCAGCCCCAGCATTTT. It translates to CSAIPNRGNQPQHF.

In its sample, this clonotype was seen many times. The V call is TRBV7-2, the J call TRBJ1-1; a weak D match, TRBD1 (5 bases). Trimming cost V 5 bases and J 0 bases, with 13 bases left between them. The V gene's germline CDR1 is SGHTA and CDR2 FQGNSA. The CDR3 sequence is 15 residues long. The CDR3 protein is CASSHLRGLNTEAFF. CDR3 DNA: TGTGCCAGCAGCCACCTTCGGGGGTTGAACACTGAAGCTTTCTTT.

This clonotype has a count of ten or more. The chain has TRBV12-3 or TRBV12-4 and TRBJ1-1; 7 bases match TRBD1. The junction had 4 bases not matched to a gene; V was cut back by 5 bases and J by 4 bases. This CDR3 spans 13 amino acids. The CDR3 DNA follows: TGTGCCAGCAGTCAGAACAGGGGCACTGAAGCTTTCTTT. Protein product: CASSQNRGTEAFF.

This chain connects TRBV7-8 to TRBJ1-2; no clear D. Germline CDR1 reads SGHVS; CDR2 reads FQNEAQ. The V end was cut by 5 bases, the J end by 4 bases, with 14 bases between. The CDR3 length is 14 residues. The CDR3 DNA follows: TGTGCCAGCAGCCCATCGGAGTGGGCCTATGGCTACACCTTC. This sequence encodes CASSPSEWAYGYTF. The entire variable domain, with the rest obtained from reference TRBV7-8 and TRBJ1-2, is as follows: GAGVSQSPRYKVAKRGQDVALRCDPISGHVSLFWYQQALGQGPEFLTYFQNEAQLDKSGLPSDRFFAERPEGSVSTLKIQRTQQEDSAVYLCASSPSEWAYGYTFGSGTRLTVV.

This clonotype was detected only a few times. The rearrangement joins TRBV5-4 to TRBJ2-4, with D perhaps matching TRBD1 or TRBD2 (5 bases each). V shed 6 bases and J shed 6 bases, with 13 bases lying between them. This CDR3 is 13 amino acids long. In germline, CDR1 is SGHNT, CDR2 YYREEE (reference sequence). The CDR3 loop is CASNRRGVNIQYF. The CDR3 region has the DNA TGTGCCAGCAACAGGAGAGGGGTAAACATTCAGTACTTC.

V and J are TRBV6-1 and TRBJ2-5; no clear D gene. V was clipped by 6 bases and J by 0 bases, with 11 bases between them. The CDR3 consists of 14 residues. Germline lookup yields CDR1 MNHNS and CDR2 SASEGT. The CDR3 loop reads CASRGSVYQETQYF. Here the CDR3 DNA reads TGTGCCAGCAGAGGATCTGTGTACCAAGAGACCCAGTACTTC.

The CDR3 reads CATSREQGHNQPQHF. The CDR3 DNA follows: TGTGCCACCAGCAGAGAACAGGGGCACAATCAGCCCCAGCATTTT. The V gene is TRBV15, the J gene TRBJ1-5, with 7 bases aligning to TRBD1. The CDR3 is 15 amino acids. The junction had 2 bases not matched to a gene; V was cut back by 0 bases and J by 3 bases. Germline CDR1 LNHNV, CDR2 YYDKDF (reference sequence). The full variable domain, its missing parts supplied by reference TRBV15 and TRBJ1-5, is DAMVIQNPRYQVTQFGKPVTLSCSQTLNHNVMYWYQQKSSQAPKLLFHYYDKDFNNEADTPDNFQSRRPNTSFCFLDIRSPGLGDTAMYLCATSREQGHNQPQHFGDGTRLSIL.

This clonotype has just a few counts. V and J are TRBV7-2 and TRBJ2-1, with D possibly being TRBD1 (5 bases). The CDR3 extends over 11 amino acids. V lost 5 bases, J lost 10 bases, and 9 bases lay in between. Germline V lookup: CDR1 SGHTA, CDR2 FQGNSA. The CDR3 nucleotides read TGTGCCAGCAGCCAGGGAATAGAGCAGTTCTTC. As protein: CASSQGIEQFF. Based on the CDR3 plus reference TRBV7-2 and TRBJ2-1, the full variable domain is GAGVSQSPSNKVTEKGKDVELRCDPISGHTALYWYRQSLGQGLEFLIYFQGNSAPDKSGLPSDRFSAERTGGSVSTLTIQRTQQEDSAVYLCASSQGIEQFFGPGTRLTVL.

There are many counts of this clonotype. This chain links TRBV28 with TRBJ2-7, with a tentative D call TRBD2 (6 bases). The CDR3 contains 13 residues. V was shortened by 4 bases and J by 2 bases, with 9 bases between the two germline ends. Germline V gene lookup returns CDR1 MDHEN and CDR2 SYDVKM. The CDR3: CASSSGLPYEQYF. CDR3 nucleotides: TGTGCCAGCAGTTCGGGACTTCCCTACGAGCAGTACTTC. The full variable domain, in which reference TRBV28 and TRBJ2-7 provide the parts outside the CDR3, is DVKVTQSSRYLVKRTGEKVFLECVQDMDHENMFWYRQDPGLGLRLIYFSYDVKMKEKGDIPEGYSVSREKKERFSLILESASTNQTSMYLCASSSGLPYEQYFGPGTRLTVT.

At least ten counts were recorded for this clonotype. This CDR3 is CAWSGSEGLPLRETQYF. In nucleotides, the CDR3 is TGTGCCTGGAGTGGATCTGAGGGGCTACCCCTAAGAGAGACCCAGTACTTC. The chain joins TRBV30 to TRBJ2-5, with D possibly called TRBD1 or TRBD2 (5 bases each). CDR3 length equals 17 residues. The V and J ends lost 1 base and 4 bases respectively, with 22 bases between them. In germline, CDR1 is GTSNPN, CDR2 SVGIG (reference sequence).

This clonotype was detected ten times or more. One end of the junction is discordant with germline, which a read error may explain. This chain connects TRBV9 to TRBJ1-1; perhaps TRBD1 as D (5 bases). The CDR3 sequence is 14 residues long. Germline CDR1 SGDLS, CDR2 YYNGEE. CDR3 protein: CASSVGAPNAEAFF. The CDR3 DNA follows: TGTGCCAGCAGCGTTGGGGCCCCGAACGCTGAAGCTTTCTTT.

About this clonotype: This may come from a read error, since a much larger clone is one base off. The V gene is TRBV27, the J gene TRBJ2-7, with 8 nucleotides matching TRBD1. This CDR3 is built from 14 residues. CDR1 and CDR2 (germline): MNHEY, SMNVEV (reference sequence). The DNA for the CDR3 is TGTGCCGGCAGTCCCGGACAGGGTGTCCACGAGCAGTACTTC. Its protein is CAGSPGQGVHEQYF.

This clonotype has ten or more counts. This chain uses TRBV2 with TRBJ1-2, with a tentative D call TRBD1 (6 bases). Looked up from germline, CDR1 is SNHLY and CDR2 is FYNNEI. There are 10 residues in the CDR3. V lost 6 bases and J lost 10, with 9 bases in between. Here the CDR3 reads CASRGGPYTF. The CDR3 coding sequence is TGTGCCAGCAGAGGGGGTCCCTACACCTTC.

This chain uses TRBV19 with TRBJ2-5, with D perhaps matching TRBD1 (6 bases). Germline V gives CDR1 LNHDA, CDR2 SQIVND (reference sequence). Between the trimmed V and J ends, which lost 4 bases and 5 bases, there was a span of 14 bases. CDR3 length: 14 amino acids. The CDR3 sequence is CASSKGHWVETQYF. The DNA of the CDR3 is TGTGCCAGTAGTAAGGGACACTGGGTGGAGACCCAGTACTTC.

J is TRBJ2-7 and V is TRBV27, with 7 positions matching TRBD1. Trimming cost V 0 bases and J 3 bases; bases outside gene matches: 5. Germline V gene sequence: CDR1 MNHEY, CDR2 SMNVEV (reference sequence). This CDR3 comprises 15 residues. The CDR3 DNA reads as TGTGCCAGCAGTTTATCGAGGGGACAGAACTACGAGCAGTACTTC. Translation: CASSLSRGQNYEQYF.

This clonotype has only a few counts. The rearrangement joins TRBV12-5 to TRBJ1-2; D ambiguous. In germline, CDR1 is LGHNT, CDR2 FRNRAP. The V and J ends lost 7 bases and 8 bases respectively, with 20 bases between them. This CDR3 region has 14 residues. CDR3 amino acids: CASESAGNYWGYTF. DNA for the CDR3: TGTGCTAGTGAGAGTGCGGGTAACTACTGGGGCTACACCTTC.

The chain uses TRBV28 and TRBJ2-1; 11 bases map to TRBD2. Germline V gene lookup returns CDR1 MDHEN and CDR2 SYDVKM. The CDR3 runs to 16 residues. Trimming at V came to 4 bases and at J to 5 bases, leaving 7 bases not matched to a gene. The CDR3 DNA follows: TGTGCCAGCAGTTCGCCGGGACTAGCGGCAAACAATGAGCAGTTCTTC. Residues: CASSSPGLAANNEQFF.

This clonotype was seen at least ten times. The CDR3 here is CASSFSGGYQPQHF. The CDR3 DNA is TGTGCCAGCAGTTTCTCAGGGGGCTATCAGCCCCAGCATTTT. The gene calls are TRBV28 and TRBJ1-5; 8 bases map to TRBD1. The CDR3 consists of 14 residues. Germline V gene sequence: CDR1 MDHEN, CDR2 SYDVKM. Trimming took 3 bases from V and 5 from J; bases not matched to a gene: 3.

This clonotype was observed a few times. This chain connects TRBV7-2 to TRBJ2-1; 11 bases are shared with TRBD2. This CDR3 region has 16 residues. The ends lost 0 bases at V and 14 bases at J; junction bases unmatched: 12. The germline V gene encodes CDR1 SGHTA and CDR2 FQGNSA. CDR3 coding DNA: TGTGCCAGCAGCTTAGCGGACAGGGATAGCGGGAGGGTTGAGTTCTTC. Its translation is CASSLADRDSGRVEFF.

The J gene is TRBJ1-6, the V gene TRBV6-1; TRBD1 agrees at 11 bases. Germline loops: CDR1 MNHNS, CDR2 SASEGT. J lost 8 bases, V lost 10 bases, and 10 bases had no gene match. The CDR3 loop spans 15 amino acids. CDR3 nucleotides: TGTGCCAACAGCTTCGGGACAGGGGGATATTCACCCCTCCACTTT. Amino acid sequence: CANSFGTGGYSPLHF.

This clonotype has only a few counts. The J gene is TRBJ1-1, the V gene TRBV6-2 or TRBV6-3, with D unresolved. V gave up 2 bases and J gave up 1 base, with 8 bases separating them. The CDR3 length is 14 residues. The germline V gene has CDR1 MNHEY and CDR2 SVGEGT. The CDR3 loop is CASSYIPENTEAFF. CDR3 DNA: TGTGCCAGCAGTTACATCCCCGAGAACACTGAAGCTTTCTTT.

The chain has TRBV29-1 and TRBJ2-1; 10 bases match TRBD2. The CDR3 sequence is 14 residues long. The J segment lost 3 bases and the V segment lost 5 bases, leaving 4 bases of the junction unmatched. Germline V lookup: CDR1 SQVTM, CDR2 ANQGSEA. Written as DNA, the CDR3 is TGCAGCGTTTTTAGGACTAGCGGCTACAATGAGCAGTTCTTC. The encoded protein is CSVFRTSGYNEQFF.